This T cell receptor beta chain came from a study of human versus mouse CDR3 diversity and MHC coevolution listed by TCRdb under 2017. As for the study more broadly: The immunoSEQ assay was reported to detect one in 200,000 T cells and to minimize multiplex PCR amplification bias. Valid reads per sample ranged from about 0.6 x 10^7 to 1.8 x 10^7 across mouse and human samples. Human naive CD4 T cell repertoires served as a reference for TCR selection on multiple MHC II alleles, compared against human-TCR-locus transgenic mice with single MHC II. The human cohort was made up of three healthy volunteer blood donors, who at collection were aged 30 to 40, 40 to 49 and 60 to 69, one donor in each range. Study-level results and caveats: Repertoire diversity was not regarded as directly comparable between humans and mice because human T cells were selected on five to seven MHC II alleles. Among all compared groups, two of the three human donors had the lowest clonal inequality scores. According to iCHAO1 estimates, humans had the largest TCR beta repertoire, about 1.7 million clonotypes, which was attributed likely to selection by multiple MHC II molecules. On average, humans had more CDR3 deletions and insertions than mice did, pointing to greater exonuclease and TdT activity.

The CDR3 spans 14 residues, from the cysteine through the phenylalanine. Only the CDR3 part of the read is kept: 42 bases, read in frame from the first base. Trimming leaves V shorter by 5 bases and J shorter by 3 bases, with the junction holding 6 bases beyond the gene matches. CDR1 and CDR2 are read off the germline V gene as MNHEY and SVGAGI. Naive CD4 T cells, defined as CD45RO-negative and CD62L-positive, were isolated from PBMCs by fluorescence-activated cell sorting. Around 50 ml of fresh peripheral blood was drawn per donor, and PBMCs were isolated by Ficoll density centrifugation. Cell sorting was carried out on a FACSAria III instrument, and a purity above 95% was achieved for all samples. As for this clone: This receptor's antigen is unknown. Base qualities were left out, and no much larger clone turns up one base away.

Genomic DNA was extracted from the sorted cells using the QIAGEN blood and tissue kit and was quantified on a NanoDrop 1000. Using multiplex PCR of genomic DNA, the immunoSEQ platform deep sequenced and quantified the TCR alpha and beta chains. Processing in the source paper ran as follows. IMGT gene and region definitions were used for annotation of the TCR sequences. Out-of-frame rearrangements were used as a proxy for the preselection repertoire and compared with in-frame clonotypes. Repertoire size was estimated with the iCHAO1 estimator supplied with the immunoSEQ platform. A Gini index based on the Lorenz curve was applied to in-frame amino acid clonotypes to measure clonal inequality. The intersect function in the R package tcR was used to count shared clonotypes, while the Jaccard index served to score similarity. Principal component analysis of V, J and V-J usage frequencies was run with the R prcomp function without normalization. TCRdb provides this immuneACCESS table in a form limited to in-frame rearrangements. Some clones are lacking; in checked studies, under half of them reflect an unresolved V gene, and why the rest are absent is not known. V, J and clone size were drawn from that table, and D and trimming were deduced from the DNA. Within this sample are about 60,000 clones, with about 94% of them counted one time only. The top ten hold 15% to 20% of the sample.

The sequence was collected from a person between 55 and 69 years old in good health. The rearranged chain carries TRBV6-5 and TRBJ2-7, and TRBD2 matches 8 of the central bases. Specimen: naive CD4+ T cells from blood. This specimen's cell subset or site label, interpreted: CD45RO-negative CD62L-positive naive CD4 T cells. The CDR3 protein sequence reads: CASSPRGGIYEQYF. The sequenced DNA: TGTGCCAGCAGTCCCCGGGGGGGTATCTACGAGCAGTACTTC.